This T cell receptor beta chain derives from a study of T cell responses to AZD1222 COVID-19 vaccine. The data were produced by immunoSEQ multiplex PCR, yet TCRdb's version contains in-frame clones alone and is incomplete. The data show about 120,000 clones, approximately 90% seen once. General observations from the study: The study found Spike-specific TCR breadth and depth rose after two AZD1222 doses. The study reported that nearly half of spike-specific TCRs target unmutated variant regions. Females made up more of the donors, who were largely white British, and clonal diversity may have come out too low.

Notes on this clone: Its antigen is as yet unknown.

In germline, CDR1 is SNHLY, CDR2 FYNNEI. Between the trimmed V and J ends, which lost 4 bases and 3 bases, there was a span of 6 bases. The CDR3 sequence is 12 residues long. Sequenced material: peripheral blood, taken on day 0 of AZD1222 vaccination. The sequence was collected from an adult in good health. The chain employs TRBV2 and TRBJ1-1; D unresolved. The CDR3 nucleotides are TGTGCCAGCAGTGTGCGGGACACTGAAGCTTTCTTT. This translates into CASSVRDTEAFF.